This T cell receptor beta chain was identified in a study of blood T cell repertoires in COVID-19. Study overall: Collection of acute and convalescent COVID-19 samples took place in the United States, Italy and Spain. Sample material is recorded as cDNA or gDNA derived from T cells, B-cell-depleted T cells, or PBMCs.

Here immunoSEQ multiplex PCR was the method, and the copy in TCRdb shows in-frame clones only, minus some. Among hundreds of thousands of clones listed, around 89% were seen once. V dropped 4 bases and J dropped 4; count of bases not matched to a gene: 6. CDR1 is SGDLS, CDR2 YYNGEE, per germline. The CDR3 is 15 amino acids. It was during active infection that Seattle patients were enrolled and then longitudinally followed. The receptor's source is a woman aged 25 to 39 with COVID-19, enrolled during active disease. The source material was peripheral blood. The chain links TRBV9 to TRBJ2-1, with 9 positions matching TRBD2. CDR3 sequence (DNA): TGTGCCAGCAGCTTTAGCGGGAGTTCGTACAATGAGCAGTTCTTC. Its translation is CASSFSGSSYNEQFF.